These T cell receptor beta chains were read from a single sample in a study of T cell responses to AZD1222 COVID-19 vaccine. The method was immunoSEQ multiplex PCR; TCRdb's version includes in-frame clones alone and lacks a portion of them. The table includes approximately 150,000 clones, approximately 91% detected once. The sample here was peripheral blood, taken 28 days after the second AZD1222 dose. Receptors originate from an adult who received the AZD1222 COVID-19 vaccine. Each CDR3 is given with its conserved first and last residue. Fields, in order: clone size, J gene, D gene, V gene, CDR3 DNA, CDR3 protein. The D gene is left open where the match is weak. For some rows the clone size is stated as once, few or many, or as a class when expanded; others skip it.

clone_size: few; j_call: TRBJ2-3; d_call: -; v_call: TRBV9; cdr3_nt: TGTGCCAGCAGCGTGGGTAGCCCAGATACGCAGTATTTT; cdr3_aa: CASSVGSPDTQYF
clone_size: -; j_call: TRBJ1-1; d_call: -; v_call: TRBV6-5; cdr3_nt: TGTGCCAGCAGTCACTCCACTGAAGCTTTCTTT; cdr3_aa: CASSHSTEAFF
clone_size: -; j_call: TRBJ1-1; d_call: -; v_call: TRBV5-4; cdr3_nt: TGTGCCATCCACCCGGGTAACCGAGGCACTGAAGCTTTCTTT; cdr3_aa: CAIHPGNRGTEAFF
clone_size: -; j_call: TRBJ1-1; d_call: TRBD1; v_call: TRBV4-2; cdr3_nt: TGTGCCAGCAGCCGAGGGACAGGAGGGGACACTGAAGCTTTCTTT; cdr3_aa: CASSRGTGGDTEAFF
clone_size: -; j_call: TRBJ1-2; d_call: -; v_call: TRBV7-9; cdr3_nt: TGTGCCAGCAGCCCCACAGCACTCCAAGGCTACACCTTC; cdr3_aa: CASSPTALQGYTF
clone_size: -; j_call: TRBJ1-2; d_call: -; v_call: TRBV24-1; cdr3_nt: TGTGCCACCAGTGACCCCGCACAGGGCCACTATGGCTACACCTTC; cdr3_aa: CATSDPAQGHYGYTF
clone_size: -; j_call: TRBJ2-3; d_call: -; v_call: TRBV2; cdr3_nt: TGTGCCAGCAGTGAAGACTTGGCAGATACGCAGTATTTT; cdr3_aa: CASSEDLADTQYF
clone_size: -; j_call: TRBJ1-1; d_call: -; v_call: TRBV21-1; cdr3_nt: TGTGCCACCCCCGGGGCGGACACTGAAGCTTTCTTT; cdr3_aa: CATPGADTEAFF
clone_size: -; j_call: TRBJ1-1; d_call: -; v_call: TRBV5-6; cdr3_nt: TGTGCCAGCAGCAGGACGATGACAGCAATGAACACTGAAGCTTTCTTT; cdr3_aa: CASSRTMTAMNTEAFF
clone_size: -; j_call: TRBJ2-5; d_call: TRBD1; v_call: TRBV18; cdr3_nt: TGTGCCAGCTCACCTCGGGACAGGGGAGAAGGGGAGACCCAGTACTTC; cdr3_aa: CASSPRDRGEGETQYF
clone_size: -; j_call: TRBJ2-1; d_call: TRBD1; v_call: TRBV10-3; cdr3_nt: TGTGCCATCAGCGGGACAGGGGATGAGCAGTTCTTC; cdr3_aa: CAISGTGDEQFF
clone_size: few; j_call: TRBJ2-1; d_call: TRBD2; v_call: TRBV18; cdr3_nt: TGTGCCAGCTCACCCGGGACTAGGTCCTACAATGAGCAGTTCTTC; cdr3_aa: CASSPGTRSYNEQFF
clone_size: -; j_call: TRBJ1-5; d_call: -; v_call: TRBV20-1; cdr3_nt: TGCAGTGCTAGTCAGGGGCATATCAGCAATCAGCCCCAGCATTTT; cdr3_aa: CSASQGHISNQPQHF
clone_size: few; j_call: TRBJ1-6; d_call: -; v_call: TRBV3-1/TRBV3-2; cdr3_nt: TGTGCCAGCAGCGAATCGGCCGGGACGGATAATTCACCCCTCCACTTT; cdr3_aa: CASSESAGTDNSPLHF
clone_size: -; j_call: TRBJ1-6; d_call: -; v_call: TRBV6-1; cdr3_nt: TGTGCCAGCAGTGAAGCGGGCCCCCCCTTAAATTCACCCCTCCACTTT; cdr3_aa: CASSEAGPPLNSPLHF
clone_size: once; j_call: TRBJ2-2; d_call: -; v_call: TRBV5-1; cdr3_nt: TGCGCCAGCAGCTTGGGACAGTCCGGGGAGCTGTTTTTT; cdr3_aa: CASSLGQSGELFF
clone_size: once; j_call: TRBJ1-4; d_call: -; v_call: TRBV7-7; cdr3_nt: TGTGCCAGCAGCATCCCTAACAGGGCAACTAATGAAAAACTGTTTTTT; cdr3_aa: CASSIPNRATNEKLFF
clone_size: -; j_call: TRBJ1-2; d_call: -; v_call: TRBV4-1; cdr3_nt: TGCGCCAGCAGCCAAGATACTGGGCCGCGACGGTATGGCTACACCTTC; cdr3_aa: CASSQDTGPRRYGYTF
clone_size: -; j_call: TRBJ1-2; d_call: -; v_call: TRBV1; cdr3_nt: TGCACCAGCTTTTCAGTGGAGGGAAACTATGGCTACACCTTC; cdr3_aa: CTSFSVEGNYGYTF
clone_size: -; j_call: TRBJ2-6; d_call: -; v_call: TRBV6-1; cdr3_nt: TGTGCCAGCAGTGCCCAGGGAGGAGGGGGCGGTTCTGGGGCCAACGTCCTGACTTTC; cdr3_aa: CASSAQGGGGGSGANVLTF
clone_size: few; j_call: TRBJ2-7; d_call: TRBD2; v_call: TRBV9; cdr3_nt: TGTGCCAGCAGCGTAGGGACTAGCGGGAGGACGGCCTACGAGCAGTACTTC; cdr3_aa: CASSVGTSGRTAYEQYF
clone_size: few; j_call: TRBJ2-5; d_call: TRBD1; v_call: TRBV4-1; cdr3_nt: TGCGCCAGCAGCCAAGCCCCTGGACAGGGGGCGAGAATGCAAGAGACCCAGTACTTC; cdr3_aa: CASSQAPGQGARMQETQYF
clone_size: -; j_call: TRBJ1-2; d_call: -; v_call: TRBV25-1; cdr3_nt: TGTGCCAGCAACAAGGACAGCTATGGCTACACCTTC; cdr3_aa: CASNKDSYGYTF
clone_size: -; j_call: TRBJ2-1; d_call: -; v_call: TRBV5-1; cdr3_nt: TGCGCCAGCAGCTTGGATTCATGGGGGGTCAATGAGCAGTTCTTC; cdr3_aa: CASSLDSWGVNEQFF
clone_size: -; j_call: TRBJ2-1; d_call: TRBD2; v_call: TRBV19; cdr3_nt: TGTGCCAGTAGTATACAGAGGGAGGGCCGGTACAATGAGCAGTTCTTC; cdr3_aa: CASSIQREGRYNEQFF
clone_size: -; j_call: TRBJ2-3; d_call: TRBD1; v_call: TRBV5-1; cdr3_nt: TGCGCCAGCAGCAAAGGACAGGGTTCAGATACGCAGTATTTT; cdr3_aa: CASSKGQGSDTQYF